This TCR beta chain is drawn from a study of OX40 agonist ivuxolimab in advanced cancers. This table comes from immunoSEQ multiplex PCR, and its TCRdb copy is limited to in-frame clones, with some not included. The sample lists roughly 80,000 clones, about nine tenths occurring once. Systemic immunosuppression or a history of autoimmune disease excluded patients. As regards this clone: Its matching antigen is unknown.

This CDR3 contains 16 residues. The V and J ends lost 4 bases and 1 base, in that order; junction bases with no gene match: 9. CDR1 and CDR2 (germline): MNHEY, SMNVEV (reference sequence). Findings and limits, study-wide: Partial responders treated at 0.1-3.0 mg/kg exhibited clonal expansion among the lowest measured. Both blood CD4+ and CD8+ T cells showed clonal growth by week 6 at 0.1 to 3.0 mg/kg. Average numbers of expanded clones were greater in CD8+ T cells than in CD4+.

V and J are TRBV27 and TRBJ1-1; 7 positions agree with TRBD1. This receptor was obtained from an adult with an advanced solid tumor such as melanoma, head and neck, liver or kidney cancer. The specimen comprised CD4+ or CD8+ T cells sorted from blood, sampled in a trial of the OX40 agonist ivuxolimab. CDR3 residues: CASSSIKGQTNTEAFF. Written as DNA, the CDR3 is TGTGCCAGCAGTTCTATAAAGGGACAGACGAACACTGAAGCTTTCTTT.